This entry lists 26 T cell receptor beta chains sequenced from one sample in a study of blood T cell repertoires in COVID-19. Here immunoSEQ multiplex PCR was the method, and the copy in TCRdb shows in-frame clones only, minus some. The table has about 98,000 clones, approximately 86% seen once. The source material was peripheral blood. All receptors derive from a man in his fifties with acute or convalescent COVID-19.

The chain has TRBV3-1 (or the pseudogene TRBV3-2) and TRBJ1-6; maybe TRBD1 (5 bases). With 5 bases removed from V and 5 bases from J, the gap between germline ends came to 19 bases. Germline CDR1 is LGHDT and CDR2 is YNNKEL (reference sequence). CDR3 size: 17 residues. The CDR3 sequence is CASSEAVGGGDNSPLHF. In DNA, the CDR3 is TGTGCCAGCAGCGAAGCGGTGGGAGGAGGGGATAATTCACCCCTCCACTTT.

V gene TRBV11-2 combines with J gene TRBJ2-1; D is uncertain. This CDR3 spans 16 amino acids. Germline CDR1 SGHAT, CDR2 FQNNGV. V was trimmed by 4 bases and J by 0 bases, leaving 13 bases between them. DNA of the CDR3: TGTGCCAGCAGCTCGACATTGAGCTACTCCTACAATGAGCAGTTCTTC. Translated, it gives CASSSTLSYSYNEQFF.

The chain recombines TRBV18 with TRBJ1-2, with D maybe TRBD1 (5 bases). Germline CDR1 reads KGHSH; CDR2 reads LQKENI. The CDR3 loop spans 19 amino acids. Deletions cut 5 bases from V and 4 bases from J, with 29 bases between. CDR3 protein: CASSSLGTQRAALTYGYTF. The DNA of the CDR3 is TGTGCCAGCTCATCCCTAGGGACTCAACGGGCAGCCCTCACCTATGGCTACACCTTC.

The chain is built from TRBV29-1 and TRBJ2-1; a possible D gene is TRBD1 (6 bases). The CDR3 has 18 amino acids. V was clipped by 1 base and J by 1 base, with 20 bases between them. CDR1 SQVTM and CDR2 ANQGSEA come from the germline V gene. The CDR3 bases are TGCAGCGTTGAAGGGGCAGGGGACCTACCCCTTTCCTACAATGAGCAGTTCTTC. This encodes CSVEGAGDLPLSYNEQFF.

J is TRBJ2-3 and V is TRBV7-9; a possible D gene is TRBD1 (6 bases). V was clipped by 5 bases and J by 3 bases, with 9 bases between them. Germline V gene lookup returns CDR1 SEHNR and CDR2 FQNEAQ (reference sequence). The CDR3 extends over 13 amino acids. The CDR3 is CASSEGVTDTQYF. The DNA for the CDR3 is TGTGCCAGCAGCGAGGGGGTGACAGATACGCAGTATTTT.

The rearrangement joins TRBV5-6 to TRBJ2-6, with TRBD2 as a possible D gene (5 bases). V was pared by 2 bases and J by 0 bases, with 9 bases between. The CDR3 covers 16 residues. Germline-derived CDR1 and CDR2 are SGHDT and YYEEEE. Here the CDR3 DNA reads TGTGCCAGCAGCTTTTTTGCGGGCTCTGGGGCCAACGTCCTGACTTTC. It encodes CASSFFAGSGANVLTF. The entire variable domain, with the rest obtained from reference TRBV5-6 and TRBJ2-6, is as follows: DAGVTQSPTHLIKTRGQQVTLRCSPKSGHDTVSWYQQALGQGPQFIFQYYEEEERQRGNFPDRFSGHQFPNYSSELNVNALLLGDSALYLCASSFFAGSGANVLTFGAGSRLTVL.

The rearrangement joins TRBV4-1 to TRBJ2-2; 8 bases line up with TRBD1. CDR1 is MGHRA, CDR2 YSYEKL, per germline. J gave up 7 bases and V 7 bases, and 20 bases lay outside the gene matches. This CDR3 spans 18 amino acids. The CDR3 here is CASKQPWGQGAGDGELFF. As DNA, the CDR3 is TGCGCCAGCAAACAGCCCTGGGGGCAGGGGGCAGGGGACGGGGAGCTGTTTTTT.

This clone occurred a few times. The CDR3 region is CASSLTGGADTQYF. The CDR3 DNA sequence: TGTGCCAGCAGCCTCACAGGGGGCGCAGATACGCAGTATTTT. V and J are TRBV7-9 and TRBJ2-3; TRBD1 aligns across 9 bases. CDR3 size: 14 residues. The V segment lost 5 bases and the J segment 4 bases; nucleotides outside the gene matches: 4. The germline CDR1 and CDR2 sequences are SEHNR and FQNEAQ (reference sequence).

V and J are TRBV7-9 and TRBJ1-5, with D possibly matching TRBD1 (5 bases). The germline gives CDR1 SEHNR, CDR2 FQNEAQ (reference sequence). The CDR3 spans 15 residues. Between the trimmed V and J ends, which lost 3 bases and 7 bases, there was a span of 16 bases. CDR3 nucleotide sequence: TGTGCCAGCAGCTTCGAAGTGGGGGAGGGGCAGCCCCAGCATTTT. As protein: CASSFEVGEGQPQHF.

The V and J genes are TRBV12-3 or TRBV12-4 and TRBJ1-5; 8 nucleotides match TRBD1. After removal of 0 bases from V and 15 bases from J, the junction contained 7 bases not matched to a gene. The CDR3 has 13 amino acids. The CDR3 sequence is CASSLAQGQGRHF. CDR3 DNA sequence: TGTGCCAGCAGTTTAGCGCAAGGACAGGGTCGGCATTTT.

The chain uses TRBV3-1 (or the pseudogene TRBV3-2) and TRBJ2-1, with 11 bases lining up with TRBD2. V lost 6 bases and J lost 6; bases outside the gene matches: 7. This CDR3 is 15 amino acids long. Germline CDR1 is LGHDT and CDR2 is YNNKEL (reference sequence). The CDR3 sequence is CASRLAGAETNEQFF. In DNA form, the CDR3 reads TGTGCCAGCAGACTAGCGGGAGCTGAAACCAATGAGCAGTTCTTC.

The genes are TRBV6-5 and TRBJ2-3; 8 nucleotides agree with TRBD1. CDR1 is MNHEY, CDR2 SVGAGI, per germline. Trimming cost V 7 bases and J 0 bases; bases outside gene matches: 6. There are 15 residues in the CDR3. In DNA form, the CDR3 reads TGTGCCAGCACTCTCAGGGGGCGAAGCACAGATACGCAGTATTTT. It encodes CASTLRGRSTDTQYF.

V usage is TRBV12-3 or TRBV12-4 and J usage is TRBJ2-7, with D unclear. The CDR3 runs 12 residues. Trimming removed 3 bases at V and 7 bases at J, with 10 bases between. The CDR3 sequence is CASSFRVGEQYF. The CDR3 nucleotides read TGTGCCAGCAGTTTTCGGGTTGGGGAGCAGTACTTC.

V gene TRBV7-8 combines with J gene TRBJ1-5; D might be TRBD1 (6 bases). Trimming stripped 2 bases from V and 6 bases from J, with 17 bases between. Germline lookup yields CDR1 SGHVS and CDR2 FQNEAQ. The CDR3 contains 16 residues. CDR3 nucleotide sequence: TGTGCCAGCAGCTTACCCCCAGGGGAAGGGGGTCAGCCCCAGCATTTT. Protein sequence: CASSLPPGEGGQPQHF.

This rearrangement joins TRBV6-4 to TRBJ1-2; TRBD1 matches 9 bases. V gave up 5 bases and J gave up 8 bases; unmatched junction bases: 9. Looked up from germline, CDR1 is MRHNA and CDR2 is SNTAGT. CDR3 length: 14 amino acids. CDR3 residues: CASSPQQGAQGYTF. The DNA of the CDR3 is TGTGCCAGCAGTCCTCAACAGGGGGCTCAGGGCTACACCTTC.

The V call is TRBV4-1, the J call TRBJ2-7; D uncertain. CDR1 MGHRA and CDR2 YSYEKL come from the germline V gene. V lost 2 bases and J lost 2, with 7 bases in between. The CDR3 runs to 13 residues. The CDR3 DNA reads TGCGCCAGCAGCCAACAAGGAGCCTACGAGCAGTACTTC. Amino acid sequence: CASSQQGAYEQYF.

The chain uses TRBV19 and TRBJ1-3; 9 nucleotides agree with TRBD1. V gave up 6 bases and J gave up 2 bases; unmatched junction bases: 2. CDR1 LNHDA and CDR2 SQIVND come from the germline V gene (reference sequence). The CDR3 has 14 residues. CDR3 protein: CASRQGAAGNTIYF. For the CDR3, the DNA is TGTGCCAGTAGACAGGGGGCCGCTGGAAACACCATATATTTT.

The CDR3: CASSILPGQGLTPLHF. The CDR3 nucleotides read TGTGCCAGCAGCATATTACCGGGACAGGGTCTTACACCCCTCCACTTT. The V and J genes are TRBV5-5 and TRBJ1-6; 9 positions match TRBD1. Per germline, CDR1 SGHKS and CDR2 YYEKEE (reference sequence). This CDR3 has 16 amino acids. V lost 4 bases and J lost 11; bases outside the gene matches: 13.

The rearrangement links TRBV5-1 to TRBJ2-5, with 9 bases aligning to TRBD2. CDR1 and CDR2 from the germline V gene are SGHRS and YFSETQ. V shed 4 bases, J shed 2 bases, and the junction held 6 bases outside the gene matches. This CDR3 has 15 residues. CDR3 nucleotides: TGCGCCAGCAGCCCAATAGCGGGAGATCAAGAGACCCAGTACTTC. Translated: CASSPIAGDQETQYF.

Turning to this clone: The same CDR3 also results from other DNA sequences found in this sample. The genes are TRBV14 and TRBJ2-3; D not resolved. The CDR3 contains 13 residues. Between the trimmed V and J ends, which lost 0 bases and 3 bases, there was a span of 4 bases. Germline CDR1 and CDR2: SGHDN and FVKESK. The CDR3 DNA is TGTGCCAGCAGCCAAGATCTGACAGATACGCAGTATTTT. It specifies CASSQDLTDTQYF.

The rearrangement joins TRBV27 to TRBJ1-2; perhaps TRBD1 as D (5 bases). The CDR3 covers 14 residues. Deletions cut 5 bases from V and 8 bases from J, with 18 bases between. CDR1 MNHEY and CDR2 SMNVEV come from the germline V gene (reference sequence). CDR3 amino acids: CASSPDRGAGGYTF. The CDR3 DNA follows: TGTGCCAGCAGTCCCGACCGAGGGGCGGGGGGCTACACCTTC.

The chain has TRBV6-6 and TRBJ2-1; unclear D gene. Between the trimmed V and J ends, which lost 2 bases and 8 bases, there was a span of 13 bases. The CDR3 is made up of 14 amino acids. The germline V gene has CDR1 MNHNY and CDR2 SVGAGI (reference sequence). CDR3 sequence (DNA): TGTGCCAGCAGTTACGACGGGTCCCGTCATGAGCAGTTCTTC. Its protein product is CASSYDGSRHEQFF.

This chain joins TRBV29-1 and TRBJ1-2, with TRBD1 matching 9 bases. Germline CDR1 is SQVTM and CDR2 is ANQGSEA. The V and J ends lost 8 bases and 5 bases, in that order; junction bases with no gene match: 9. The CDR3 sequence is 13 residues long. CDR3 coding DNA: TGCAGCTCTTGGACAGGGGTAGGATATGGCTACACCTTC. This translates into CSSWTGVGYGYTF.

This chain uses TRBV7-8 with TRBJ1-3; D is undetermined. This CDR3 has 15 residues. The germline V gene encodes CDR1 SGHVS and CDR2 FQNEAQ. Trimming cost V 4 bases and J 4 bases, with 14 bases left between them. The CDR3 bases are TGTGCCAGCAGCTCCCAGGTTTCGAAAGGAAACACCATATATTTT. The encoded protein is CASSSQVSKGNTIYF.

V usage is TRBV7-6 and J usage is TRBJ2-5; D is unclear. Per germline, CDR1 SGHVS and CDR2 FNYEAQ. CDR3 length: 15 amino acids. V shed 3 bases and J shed 5 bases, with 16 bases lying between them. The CDR3 DNA sequence: TGTGCCAGCAGCTTGGAAGTAGCTCCGCGGGAGACCCAGTACTTC. Protein sequence: CASSLEVAPRETQYF.

V and J are TRBV5-4 and TRBJ1-2, with TRBD1 matching over 11 bases. Looked up from germline, CDR1 is SGHNT and CDR2 is YYREEE (reference sequence). The CDR3 has 16 amino acids. The trim removed 0 bases at V and 4 bases at J, leaving 5 bases unmatched. The CDR3 DNA follows: TGTGCCAGCAGCTTGGGGACAGGGGGCGGAATCTATGGCTACACCTTC. It codes for CASSLGTGGGIYGYTF. Drawing the rest from reference TRBV5-4 and TRBJ1-2, the complete variable domain is ETGVTQSPTHLIKTRGQQVTLRCSSQSGHNTVSWYQQALGQGPQFIFQYYREEENGRGNFPPRFSGLQFPNYSSELNVNALELDDSALYLCASSLGTGGGIYGYTFGSGTRLTVV.